Below, one T cell receptor (beta chain) is given with its context. Its antigen is not known. V dropped 1 base and J dropped 8 bases, with 6 bases sitting between them. Germline V lookup: CDR1 LGHNA, CDR2 YSLEER. The CDR3 length is 12 residues. This sample is part of a study of cytomegalovirus exposure and HLA in healthy donors. Overall study results and limits: Compared with the approximately 680-donor mean, an Asian-associated ancestry cluster reportedly had fewer N-insertions, according to a later analysis. In a later analysis, most CMV-associated TCR beta chains appeared HLA-restricted. Rarity characterized most TCR sequences, yet some public TCRs appeared in many donors. An analysis done earlier found most TCR beta V segments productive about 87% or about 30% of the time.

PCR employed 60 Vbeta and 13 Jbeta primers. Measured with immunoSEQ multiplex PCR; TCRdb has only the in-frame clones, and not every one. Recorded for this sample: 150,000 to 200,000 clones. V is TRBV4-3 and J is TRBJ2-1; D is unclear. This clonotype originated in a woman younger than 35 in good health and CMV-seropositive. Sequencing was performed on PBMCs. In nucleotides, the CDR3 is TGCGCCAGCAGCCAAGGTTACTATGAGCAGTTCTTC. Protein: CASSQGYYEQFF.